This TCR beta chain was identified in a study of PD-1 blockade in classical Hodgkin lymphoma (TCRdb year 2020). About the full investigation: Nivolumab dosing was 3 mg/kg intravenously every 2 weeks, continuing until either disease progression or unacceptable toxicity. To define a peripheral blood immune signature of response to PD-1 blockade in classical Hodgkin lymphoma, the study combined TCR beta sequencing with CyTOF. Results the study describes overall, beyond this receptor: Only a single clinical trial cohort was studied, and what caused the repertoire differences, possibly disease activity or prior therapy, remained undefined. By C4D1, a significant rise was seen in CD4+ TCR diversity but not in CD8+ TCR diversity (p=0.0027 vs p=0.16), and the rise was most apparent among complete responders (p=0.02). Newly diagnosed patients were reported to have lower baseline TCR diversity than healthy donors, and relapsed/refractory patients were reported to have lower baseline TCR diversity still. Diversity was lower in patients who began nivolumab less than 1 year after ASCT, so these patients were left out of later analyses to avoid confounding by immune reconstitution. Trial patients with a complete response had baseline diversity similar to that of newly diagnosed patients, while partial responders and progressors had significantly lower diversity.

Looking up the germline V gene yields CDR1 SGHRS and CDR2 YFSETQ. From the cysteine up to the phenylalanine, the CDR3 has a length of 14 residues. The CDR3 DNA has 42 bases and is translated from base 1. Trimming costs V 0 bases and J 0 bases, and their ends lie 5 bases apart. Explained via the paper, the time point label denotes: cycle 4 day 1 (C4D1), after less than 7 weeks of nivolumab. All trial patients had relapsed after autologous stem cell transplantation, with cohorts A, B and C differing in prior brentuximab vedotin exposure. The trial cohort comprised some 60 patients with relapsed/refractory classical Hodgkin lymphoma whose best overall responses were complete response, partial response or progressive disease. Single-agent nivolumab was administered to trial patients in the multi-cohort phase II CheckMate 205 trial. An independent review committee assessed best overall response by applying the 2007 International Working Group response criteria. Trial PBMCs were obtained immediately prior to nivolumab initiation (C1D1) and on therapy at cycle 2 day 1 and cycle 4 day 1. Peripheral blood was collected in 8 mL Vacutainer Cell Preparation Tubes, from which PBMCs were isolated by centrifugation and then cryopreserved.

About this clone itself: What antigen it recognizes has not been identified. No base quality information exists; no much larger clone differs at one position.

The Qiagen DNeasy kit was used to extract genomic DNA from unsorted PBMCs and from the negatively selected CD4+ and CD8+ fractions. Amplification of TCR beta CDR3 regions was done by immunoSEQ multiplex PCR with primers that anneal to V and J segments. A synthetic immune receptor repertoire was used to minimize amplification bias, and any residual bias was removed computationally once sequencing was done. Turning to the authors' computational methods: Custom Python scripts were used to quantify repertoire diversity as the Shannon entropy index. Unsorted, CD4+ and CD8+ repertoires were examined separately, except in combined analyses, for which CD4+ and CD8+ sequences were merged in silico. Clonal expansion was defined as a frequency increase of at least 2-fold after treatment compared with C1D1, and clones undetected at baseline were assigned a pseudocount of 0.5. Singleton clones were defined as clones with 0 or 1 copy at C1D1, and non-singleton clones were defined as clones with 2 or more copies. Clones expanded in unsorted samples were annotated as CD4+, CD8+ or unknown by matching protein sequences in sorted samples from the same patient. Wilcoxon tests on paired samples were used to test diversity changes from C1D1 to C4D1. This immuneACCESS table, as held by TCRdb, lists in-frame sequences with V and J called but not all clones. Of the missing ones, under half trace to an unresolved V gene in checked studies; the others have no known cause. The V and J calls and clone size are taken from that table; D and trimming were inferred from the DNA. Within this sample are 6,500 to 9,000 clones, with roughly 70% of them counted one time only. The ten largest clones take up over 40% of the sample.

The chain couples TRBV5-1 to TRBJ2-3, with no confidently assigned D gene. Material: peripheral blood mononuclear cells (PBMCs), obtained before the fourth cycle of nivolumab. The receptor comes from a human donor with classical Hodgkin lymphoma. The DNA is TGCGCCAGCAGCTTGGAGACTAGCACAGATACGCAGTATTTT. The encoded protein is CASSLETSTDTQYF.